These 20 T cell receptor beta chains originate from one sample sequenced in a study of cytomegalovirus exposure and HLA in healthy donors. Profiled with immunoSEQ multiplex PCR; TCRdb holds only in-frame clones, not every one. The data contain hundreds of thousands of clones, approximately 82% of them singletons. The sequencing sample was made of PBMCs. The receptors shown here come from a woman aged 18-29 years in good health and CMV-seronegative.

CDR3 region: CASFPSGGGGYTF. In nucleotides, the CDR3 is TGTGCTAGTTTCCCGTCCGGGGGAGGAGGCTACACCTTC. The chain carries TRBV12-5 and TRBJ1-2; TRBD1 is a possible D gene (5 bases). CDR3 size: 13 residues. CDR1 LGHNT and CDR2 FRNRAP come from the germline V gene. The ends were cut back, 8 bases at V and 8 bases at J, with 18 bases in the middle.

The V and J genes are TRBV5-7 and TRBJ1-5, with D unresolved. TRBV5-7 carries the ORF label, with uncertain function. The CDR3 is 14 residues long. Trimming shortened V by 3 bases and J by 4 bases, and 11 bases separated the two germline ends. CDR3 residues: CASSSQPPNQPQHF. Here the CDR3 DNA reads TGTGCCAGCAGCTCACAGCCGCCGAATCAGCCCCAGCATTTT.

This chain uses TRBV6-5 with TRBJ1-1; D remains ambiguous. CDR3 size: 13 residues. Germline V gene lookup returns CDR1 MNHEY and CDR2 SVGAGI. V was pared by 7 bases and J by 1 base, with 10 bases between. CDR3 region: CASTKARNTEAFF. DNA for the CDR3: TGTGCCAGCACAAAGGCCCGGAACACTGAAGCTTTCTTT.

This chain uses TRBV6-6 with TRBJ2-5, with D perhaps matching TRBD1 (5 bases). Germline-derived CDR1 and CDR2 are MNHNY and SVGAGI (reference sequence). Trimming shortened V by 7 bases and J by 3 bases, and 12 bases separated the two germline ends. The CDR3 is 13 residues long. The CDR3 reads CASNPAREETQYF. The CDR3, as DNA: TGTGCCAGCAACCCGGCCAGGGAAGAGACCCAGTACTTC.

The rearrangement uses TRBV2 and TRBJ2-5; D unclear. The germline gives CDR1 SNHLY, CDR2 FYNNEI. The ends were cut back, 6 bases at V and 1 base at J, with 6 bases in the middle. This CDR3 is built from 12 residues. CDR3 sequence reads: CASRRSQETQYF. DNA for the CDR3: TGTGCCAGCAGACGGTCCCAAGAGACCCAGTACTTC. Full variable domain (remainder filled in from reference TRBV2 and TRBJ2-5): EPEVTQTPSHQVTQMGQEVILRCVPISNHLYFYWYRQILGQKVEFLVSFYNNEISEKSEIFDDQFSVERPDGSNFTLKIRSTKLEDSAMYFCASRRSQETQYFGPGTRLLVL.

J is TRBJ2-4 and V is TRBV6-5; 10 nucleotides align to TRBD1. Germline V gene lookup returns CDR1 MNHEY and CDR2 SVGAGI. CDR3 length: 13 residues. Losses at the gene ends were 8 bases for V and 7 bases for J; bases not matched to a gene: 5. The DNA for the CDR3 is TGTGCCAGCGGGGACAGGGGTGGCAACATTCAGTACTTC. This sequence encodes CASGDRGGNIQYF.

With respect to this clone: The germline gene is not matched at one end of the junction; a read error may be the cause. The V and J genes are TRBV2 and TRBJ1-1; D gene unclear. Looked up from germline, CDR1 is SNHLY and CDR2 is FYNNEI. This CDR3 spans 13 amino acids. The CDR3 sequence: CASSKDFDTETFF. The CDR3 nucleotides are TGTGCCAGCAGTAAGGACTTTGACACTGAAACTTTCTTT.

The rearrangement joins TRBV11-2 to TRBJ2-7; 7 bases align to TRBD1. Looked up from germline, CDR1 is SGHAT and CDR2 is FQNNGV. The CDR3 is 15 amino acids. J gave up 4 bases and V 2 bases, and 8 bases lay outside the gene matches. CDR3 region: CASSLWGQIKYEQYF. In DNA, the CDR3 is TGTGCCAGCAGCTTATGGGGACAGATAAAATACGAGCAGTACTTC.

V and J are TRBV6-1 and TRBJ2-7; 11 positions agree with TRBD2. V was pared by 6 bases and J by 4 bases, with 5 bases of the junction left unmatched. The CDR3 loop spans 14 amino acids. Germline V gives CDR1 MNHNS, CDR2 SASEGT. The CDR3 DNA reads TGTGCCAGCAGGATAGCGGGGGGGCGTTACGAGCAGTACTTC. The encoded protein is CASRIAGGRYEQYF.

This clone was picked up a small number of times. The chain is built from TRBV4-1 and TRBJ1-5; 9 nucleotides match TRBD1. CDR3 size: 16 residues. Germline V gene data show CDR1 as MGHRA and CDR2 as YSYEKL. J was trimmed by 0 bases and V by 4 bases; bases with no gene match: 4. The CDR3 loop reads CASSREQGASNQPQHF. As DNA, the CDR3 is TGCGCCAGCAGCCGAGAACAGGGGGCTAGCAATCAGCCCCAGCATTTT.

This chain joins TRBV6-5 and TRBJ1-6, with a tentative D call TRBD1 (6 bases). V was clipped by 11 bases and J by 9 bases, with 17 bases between them. CDR1 and CDR2 (germline): MNHEY, SVGAGI. The length of the CDR3 is 13 residues. The CDR3 nucleotides read TGTGCCGCCAGAACAGGGAATGGTTCACCCCTCCACTTT. Its translation: CAARTGNGSPLHF.

This chain joins TRBV19 and TRBJ2-7; TRBD2 aligns across 8 bases. V dropped 5 bases and J dropped 0; count of bases not matched to a gene: 9. This CDR3 spans 16 amino acids. In germline, CDR1 is LNHDA, CDR2 SQIVND (reference sequence). Here the CDR3 reads CASSPNRAGASYEQYF. DNA of the CDR3: TGTGCCAGTAGTCCCAACCGAGCGGGAGCCTCCTACGAGCAGTACTTC.

This chain uses TRBV27 with TRBJ2-2; the D is unclear. The germline gives CDR1 MNHEY, CDR2 SMNVEV (reference sequence). CDR3 size: 17 residues. V lost 3 bases to trimming and J lost 0 bases, with 14 bases between them. The CDR3 coding sequence is TGTGCCAGCAGTTTGTTAAGCCGAATTGCGAACACCGGGGAGCTGTTTTTT. Its translation is CASSLLSRIANTGELFF.

The CDR3 DNA is TGTGCCAGCAGCTCTAGCGGGAGCAGCTACAATGAGCAGTTCTTC. This codes for CASSSSGSSYNEQFF. The genes are TRBV11-2 and TRBJ2-1; 10 nucleotides align to TRBD2. Germline-derived CDR1 and CDR2 are SGHAT and FQNNGV. Germline trimming cut 4 bases from V and 3 bases from J; bases unmatched to any gene: 3. This CDR3 is built from 15 residues.

The chain has TRBV7-6 and TRBJ2-3; D tentatively fits TRBD1 or TRBD2 (5 bases each). Germline V gene lookup returns CDR1 SGHVS and CDR2 FNYEAQ. CDR3 size: 14 residues. V was pared by 5 bases and J by 5 bases, with 14 bases between. The CDR3: CASSGGSVEDTQYF. In DNA form, the CDR3 reads TGTGCCAGCAGCGGGGGTTCAGTCGAAGATACGCAGTATTTT.

The rearrangement uses TRBV10-2 and TRBJ2-7; a weak D match, TRBD2 (5 bases). Per germline, CDR1 WSHSY and CDR2 SAAADI. This CDR3 has 15 residues. Trimming cost V 0 bases and J 7 bases, with 16 bases left between them. DNA of the CDR3: TGCGCCAGCAGTGAGTCGACGCAGGCCTCGGGGGAGCAGTACTTC. The encoded protein is CASSESTQASGEQYF.

CDR3 protein: CASSSDGRVAFF. Written as DNA, the CDR3 is TGCGCCAGCAGCTCGGACGGAAGGGTGGCTTTCTTT. The rearrangement joins TRBV5-1 to TRBJ1-1; D unclear. The CDR3 runs to 12 residues. Trimming removed 3 bases from V and 11 bases from J, with 14 bases in between. Germline V CDR1 and CDR2: SGHRS, YFSETQ.

This clone occurred a few times. The CDR3 here is CASSDYSGRDYNEQFF. The CDR3 DNA follows: TGTGCCAGCAGCGATTATAGCGGGAGGGACTACAATGAGCAGTTCTTC. J is TRBJ2-1 and V is TRBV9, with 11 bases that match TRBD2. The junction had 5 bases not matched to a gene; V was cut back by 3 bases and J by 3 bases. Per the germline V gene, CDR1 is SGDLS and CDR2 is YYNGEE. The CDR3 contains 16 residues. Complete variable domain (other parts from reference TRBV9 and TRBJ2-1): DSGVTQTPKHLITATGQRVTLRCSPRSGDLSVYWYQQSLDQGLQFLIQYYNGEERAKGNILERFSAQQFPDLHSELNLSSLELGDSALYFCASSDYSGRDYNEQFFGPGTRLTVL.

The CDR3 protein is CAILRTSGEGNEQFF. As DNA, the CDR3 is TGTGCCATCCTGCGGACTAGCGGGGAGGGCAATGAGCAGTTCTTC. The chain couples TRBV2 to TRBJ2-1, with 12 positions matching TRBD2. This CDR3 is built from 15 residues. Germline V gene sequence: CDR1 SNHLY, CDR2 FYNNEI. With 10 bases clipped from V and 6 bases from J, the junction kept 10 bases outside the gene matches.

On this clone itself: Additional DNA sequences in this sample encode the identical CDR3. The rearrangement links TRBV5-1 to TRBJ2-3, with a tentative D call TRBD1 (6 bases). The CDR3 extends over 13 amino acids. Trimming stripped 4 bases from V and 3 bases from J, with 9 bases between. In germline, CDR1 is SGHRS, CDR2 YFSETQ. CDR3 sequence (DNA): TGCGCCAGCAGCCCCGGGACAACAGATACGCAGTATTTT. Encoded protein: CASSPGTTDTQYF.